These T cell receptor beta chains were read from a single sample in a study of human CD8 memory T cell subsets. TCRdb reworked the 5' RACE reads into one entry per CDR3 protein, no DNA. Seen in this sample are about 5,100 distinct CDR3 sequences; the ten most common clones hold roughly two fifths. Sequencing used CD8+ T cells from PBMCs. Receptors originate from a human donor in good health. Each CDR3 is given with its conserved first and last residue. Not all rows give a size; the values are once, few, many and, for expanded clones, a class.

CDR3 protein | J gene | clone size | V gene
CSSRQEYNEQFF | TRBJ2-1 | - | TRBV29-1
CASSSLYNEQFF | TRBJ2-1 | - | TRBV11-2
CASSRVTTGVDDEQYF | TRBJ2-7 | - | TRBV18
CASSLTGGIDEQYF | TRBJ2-7 | - | TRBV28
CASSPGGDEQYF | TRBJ2-7 | - | TRBV7-3
CASSPQGTVQETQYF | TRBJ2-5 | - | TRBV18
CASSQERLIGNNEQFF | TRBJ2-1 | - | TRBV4-1
CASRYRDIYDEQYF | TRBJ2-7 | - | TRBV5-1
CASSGPGSSYNEQFF | TRBJ2-1 | - | TRBV25-1
CATSDSGTVVVYEQFF | TRBJ2-1 | medium-sized | TRBV15
CASSLEVGQPQHF | TRBJ1-5 | - | TRBV7-8
CASSLAPGNTQYF | TRBJ2-3 | - | TRBV12-3/TRBV12-4
CASSTGLESSYNEQFF | TRBJ2-1 | medium-sized | TRBV27
CASSQGTNKKKFGELFF | TRBJ2-2 | - | TRBV3-1
CASSETSGWTDTQYF | TRBJ2-3 | medium-sized | TRBV6-4
CASSQGTPDTQYF | TRBJ2-3 | medium-sized | TRBV4-1
CASSPGASTEAFF | TRBJ1-1 | medium-sized | TRBV25-1
CASSDHSGYTGELFF | TRBJ2-2 | - | TRBV25-1
CSVPRTGGITEAFF | TRBJ1-1 | - | TRBV29-1
CASSPGGLFTDNEQFF | TRBJ2-1 | - | TRBV18
CACPGGVGNTIYF | TRBJ1-3 | - | TRBV30
CASSLEGGSGNTIYF | TRBJ1-3 | - | TRBV7-9
CASSSGSSYEQYF | TRBJ2-7 | - | TRBV7-9
CASSGTGDTGELFF | TRBJ2-2 | - | TRBV6-1
CSVDAGQEYEQYF | TRBJ2-7 | medium-sized | TRBV29-1
CSVEHPSGDGYTF | TRBJ1-2 | - | TRBV29-1
CASSLGLVEYEQFF | TRBJ2-1 | medium-sized | TRBV11-2
CASSLSGPLYEQYF | TRBJ2-7 | medium-sized | TRBV7-6
CASSPGTMWLEQYF | TRBJ2-7 | medium-sized | TRBV7-2
CASSSHSDGTIFSEQFF | TRBJ2-1 | - | TRBV11-2
CAWSWRGPDPYEQYF | TRBJ2-7 | - | TRBV30
CASSHLTSGSTDTQYF | TRBJ2-3 | medium-sized | TRBV4-1
CSARDFGFNEQFF | TRBJ2-1 | large | TRBV20-1
CASGLPAHYEQYF | TRBJ2-7 | medium-sized | TRBV11-3
CATSGTSAYEQYF | TRBJ2-7 | - | TRBV19
CASSLGTSGGLETQYF | TRBJ2-5 | - | TRBV5-1
CSVEGTLPYEQYF | TRBJ2-7 | medium-sized | TRBV29-1
CASSLTGSEQFF | TRBJ2-1 | - | TRBV7-3
CASSESGDTGELFF | TRBJ2-2 | - | TRBV25-1